These 10 T cell receptor beta chains came from one sample sequenced in a study of immune characteristics of hereditary and idiopathic chronic pancreatitis. The protocol was immunoSEQ multiplex PCR, while the TCRdb copy is restricted to in-frame clones and leaves out a portion. The sample yields fewer than 10,000 clones, roughly 83% seen once. The pancreas tissue came from patients undergoing total pancreatectomy with islet autotransplantation. The sequenced sample consisted of pancreas tissue with idiopathic chronic pancreatitis. These receptors were collected from a human donor with chronic pancreatitis.

The V gene is TRBV5-8, the J gene TRBJ1-1, with unresolved D. Between the trimmed V and J ends, which lost 0 bases and 7 bases, there was a span of 22 bases. The CDR3 totals 17 residues. Germline V lookup: CDR1 SGHTS, CDR2 YDEGEE. CDR3 residues: CASSLAVSTDPSNEAFF. The DNA for the CDR3 is TGTGCCAGCAGCTTGGCCGTAAGCACGGACCCAAGCAATGAAGCTTTCTTT. The whole variable domain, filled in from reference TRBV5-8 and TRBJ1-1, reads EAGVTQSPTHLIKTRGQQATLRCSPISGHTSVYWYQQALGLGLQFLLWYDEGEERNRGNFPPRFSGRQFPNYSSELNVNALELEDSALYLCASSLAVSTDPSNEAFFGQGTRLTVV.

The chain couples TRBV15 to TRBJ1-2, with D tentatively TRBD1 (5 bases). Trimming pared 3 bases from V and 7 bases from J, leaving 15 bases between. The CDR3 loop spans 14 amino acids. CDR1 LNHNV and CDR2 YYDKDF come from the germline V gene (reference sequence). CDR3 nucleotides: TGTGCCACCAGCAGGACAGTGGAGGATTCTGGCTACACCTTC. It specifies CATSRTVEDSGYTF. The variable domain in full, completed from reference TRBV15 and TRBJ1-2, reads DAMVIQNPRYQVTQFGKPVTLSCSQTLNHNVMYWYQQKSSQAPKLLFHYYDKDFNNEADTPDNFQSRRPNTSFCFLDIRSPGLGDTAMYLCATSRTVEDSGYTFGSGTRLTVV.

V and J are TRBV6-5 and TRBJ1-2, with TRBD1 as a possible D gene (6 bases). Trimming pared 7 bases from V and 0 bases from J, leaving 12 bases between. Germline V lookup: CDR1 MNHEY, CDR2 SVGAGI. This CDR3 contains 14 residues. CDR3 protein: CASTGQRANYGYTF. The CDR3 DNA reads TGTGCCAGCACCGGACAGCGAGCTAACTATGGCTACACCTTC.

This clone occurred once. The genes are TRBV5-6 and TRBJ2-1, with TRBD1 as a possible D gene (5 bases). Germline CDR1 SGHDT, CDR2 YYEEEE. V shed 0 bases and J shed 8 bases, with 9 bases lying between them. The CDR3 has 13 amino acids. The CDR3 DNA follows: TGTGCCAGCAGCTTGGTGCAGGGCGATGAGCAGTTCTTC. Translating it yields CASSLVQGDEQFF.

The rearrangement links TRBV4-2 to TRBJ1-3; D ambiguous. Germline V gene lookup returns CDR1 LGHNA and CDR2 YNFKEQ. The CDR3 covers 15 residues. The V end lost 0 bases, the J end lost 4 bases, and 10 bases lay between the germline ends. As DNA, the CDR3 is TGTGCCAGCAGCCAAGATCGGGCATACGGAAACACCATATATTTT. This translates into CASSQDRAYGNTIYF.

This CDR3 reads CASSQGSGANVLTF. In DNA form, the CDR3 reads TGTGCCAGCAGCCAGGGTTCCGGGGCCAACGTCCTGACTTTC. This chain connects TRBV7-3 to TRBJ2-6, with TRBD1 as a possible D gene (5 bases). Trimming removed 5 bases at V and 4 bases at J, with 9 bases between. Germline V gene sequence: CDR1 SGHTA, CDR2 FQGTGA. This CDR3 comprises 14 residues.

This rearrangement joins TRBV20-1 to TRBJ2-3; D gene uncertain. The CDR3 totals 15 residues. Germline V gene sequence: CDR1 DFQATT, CDR2 SNEGSKA (reference sequence). Between the trimmed V and J ends, which lost 3 bases and 2 bases, there was a span of 15 bases. CDR3 coding DNA: TGCAGTGCTAGTCAGGCCAAGACGAACACAGATACGCAGTATTTT. Translating it yields CSASQAKTNTDTQYF.

The chain has TRBV10-3 and TRBJ2-2; 10 positions agree with TRBD2. The germline gives CDR1 ENHRY, CDR2 SYGVKD. This CDR3 spans 16 amino acids. V lost 8 bases and J lost 2; bases outside the gene matches: 8. The CDR3 DNA is TGTGCCATCGGCCCCACTAGCGGGACAAACACCGGGGAGCTGTTTTTT. Amino acids: CAIGPTSGTNTGELFF.

J is TRBJ2-7 and V is TRBV19; D may be TRBD1 or TRBD2 (5 bases each). Germline assignment: CDR1 LNHDA and CDR2 SQIVND (reference sequence). There are 14 residues in the CDR3. Trimming took off 0 bases at V and 6 bases at J, with 12 bases between the two ends. In DNA, the CDR3 is TGTGCCAGTAGTATAGATCCTTTTGGGGGCGAGCAGTACGTC. This gives the protein CASSIDPFGGEQYV.

CDR3 coding DNA: TGCGCCAGCAGTACACTAGCGGGGGGACACACAGATACGCAGTATTTT. It specifies CASSTLAGGHTDTQYF. The chain carries TRBV5-1 and TRBJ2-3; 12 bases are a match to TRBD2. Germline CDR1 and CDR2: SGHRS and YFSETQ. V trimming: 5 bases; J trimming: 2 bases; junction bases outside the gene matches: 6. The CDR3 is made up of 16 amino acids.